In its sample, the clone carrying this T cell receptor (beta chain) was seen once. What it recognizes is unknown. CDR1 is SQVTM, CDR2 ANQGSEA, per germline. There are 10 residues in the CDR3. Participants comprised healthy donors of bone marrow. The sample belongs to a study of cytomegalovirus exposure and HLA in healthy donors. The study, taken as a whole, reports: The majority of TCR sequences were rare, yet some public TCRs appeared in many donors. Compared with the roughly 700-donor mean, an Asian-associated ancestry cluster reportedly had fewer N-insertions, according to a later analysis. A few V segments could not be told apart, such as TRBV6-2 and TRBV6-3, and were left out.

Primers for the PCR totalled 60 Vbeta and 13 Jbeta. Only in-frame clones appear in the TCRdb table, and some are missing; sequencing was by immunoSEQ multiplex PCR. The sample contains approximately 200,000 clones, 79% of which appear only once. This receptor was taken from a girl aged 5-17 years in good health and CMV-seropositive. The V and J genes are TRBV29-1 and TRBJ2-3; D is undetermined. Sequenced input: PBMCs. As DNA, the CDR3 is TGCACCGCACTCACAGATACGCAGTATTTT. Translating it yields CTALTDTQYF.